Shown below are 11 T cell receptor beta chains from a single sample sequenced in a study of blood T cells in healthy people across ages. Primed by a sample-barcoded 5' primer and a J-beta primer mix, a second PCR proceeded for 7 to 11 cycles. One entry per CDR3 protein results from TCRdb running MiXCR on the 5' RACE reads. The repertoire holds about 650,000 distinct CDR3 sequences, with 32% as singletons. The sample was blood. Source of these receptors: a woman older than 75 in good health.

As to this clonotype: A much bigger clone sits one base away, suggesting this may be a read error. This chain links TRBV7-9 with TRBJ1-2; 7 bases map to TRBD1. Per germline, CDR1 SEHNR and CDR2 FQNEAQ (reference sequence). CDR3 size: 15 residues. The CDR3 sequence is CVSSLEGGTAKGYTF. The DNA of the CDR3 is TGTGTCAGCAGCTTAGAGGGCGGGACAGCCAAAGGCTACACCTTC.

The chain has TRBV6-6 and TRBJ2-7; D ambiguous. V was cut by 5 bases and J by 3 bases, with 8 bases left in between. The CDR3 is 12 amino acids. The V gene's germline CDR1 is MNHNY and CDR2 SVGAGI (reference sequence). The CDR3 loop is CASSGQRYEQYF. CDR3 nucleotides: TGTGCCAGCAGTGGGCAGCGCTACGAGCAGTACTTC.

As concerns this clonotype: Compared with germline, one end of the junction differs, possibly owing to a read error. The chain recombines TRBV5-1 with TRBJ1-5; TRBD1 matches at 7 bases. Germline V lookup: CDR1 SGHRS, CDR2 YFSETQ. This CDR3 is built from 14 residues. This chain's CDR3 is CASSVGTVNQPRHF. CDR3 sequence (DNA): TGCGCCAGCAGCGTCGGGACAGTCAATCAGCCCCGGCATTTT.

On this clonotype: A much bigger clone sits one base away, suggesting this may be a read error. The chain combines TRBV29-1 with TRBJ1-5, with TRBD1 matching over 7 bases. Germline V gene lookup returns CDR1 SQVTM and CDR2 ANQGSEA. The CDR3 runs to 15 residues. CDR3 sequence (DNA): TGCAGCGTCGTCCTCCCAGGGGGAAAGGATCAGCCCCGGCATTTT. Amino acid sequence: CSVVLPGGKDQPRHF.

This clonotype was seen once. Here the CDR3 DNA reads TGTGCCAGCAGCTCGGGTAGCGGGAGAGGGGCAGATACGCAGTATTTT. Translating it yields CASSSGSGRGADTQYF. This chain links TRBV7-2 with TRBJ2-3; TRBD2 agrees at 9 bases. The germline CDR1 and CDR2 sequences are SGHTA and FQGNSA. Trimming at V came to 4 bases and at J to 4 bases, leaving 9 bases not matched to a gene. This CDR3 comprises 16 residues.

This clonotype appeared a single time. Relative to the germline gene, one junction end is altered; a read error may explain this. The chain couples TRBV4-2 to TRBJ2-1; D gene ambiguous. CDR3 size: 18 residues. Germline values: CDR1 LGHNA, CDR2 YNFKEQ. Here the CDR3 reads CARSQTPGSAVGYNEQFF. DNA of the CDR3: TGTGCCCGCAGCCAAACCCCGGGTAGTGCCGTGGGGTACAATGAGCAGTTCTTC.

The chain uses TRBV20-1 and TRBJ2-1; D not certain. V lost 3 bases to trimming and J lost 6 bases, with 15 bases between them. Germline lookup yields CDR1 DFQATT and CDR2 SNEGSKA (reference sequence). This CDR3 spans 14 amino acids. The CDR3 region is CSARRSWARNEQFF. CDR3 bases: TGCAGTGCTAGGCGATCATGGGCCCGCAATGAGCAGTTCTTC.

This clonotype was picked up many times. The chain couples TRBV7-2 to TRBJ2-7; possibly TRBD2 for D (5 bases). CDR1 and CDR2 from the germline V gene are SGHTA and FQGNSA. The CDR3 is made up of 15 amino acids. Trimming took off 5 bases at V and 6 bases at J, with 20 bases between the two ends. CDR3 nucleotide sequence: TGTGCCAGCAGCCTGCGAGGGAACGGTCGGTCCGAGCAGTACTTC. Encoded protein: CASSLRGNGRSEQYF.

This clonotype was counted ten times or more. The chain joins TRBV7-2 to TRBJ1-2; possibly TRBD1 for D (5 bases). The CDR3 covers 14 residues. CDR1 SGHTA and CDR2 FQGNSA come from the germline V gene. With 1 base removed from V and 2 bases from J, the gap between germline ends came to 8 bases. The CDR3 reads CASSLERGNYGYTF. DNA for the CDR3: TGTGCCAGCAGCTTAGAAAGGGGCAACTATGGCTACACCTTC.

The chain joins TRBV7-8 to TRBJ1-5; D might be TRBD1 (5 bases). V was shortened by 5 bases and J by 0 bases, with 17 bases between the two germline ends. The CDR3 is 17 amino acids. The germline V gene encodes CDR1 SGHVS and CDR2 FQNEAQ. In nucleotides, the CDR3 is TGTGCCAGCAGCAAAAGGCTCGCAGGGTATAGCAATCAGCCCCAGCATTTT. Amino acid sequence: CASSKRLAGYSNQPQHF. Complete variable domain (other parts from reference TRBV7-8 and TRBJ1-5): GAGVSQSPRYKVAKRGQDVALRCDPISGHVSLFWYQQALGQGPEFLTYFQNEAQLDKSGLPSDRFFAERPEGSVSTLKIQRTQQEDSAVYLCASSKRLAGYSNQPQHFGDGTRLSIL.

This clonotype was detected a few times. A much larger clonotype is one base distant, so this may be a read error. The chain employs TRBV12-3 or TRBV12-4 and TRBJ2-2; possible D gene TRBD1, 6 bases. This CDR3 is built from 14 residues. The CDR3, as DNA: TGTGCCAGCGATTTGGGGGCTAACACCGGGGAGCGGTTTTTT. Protein product: CASDLGANTGERFF.